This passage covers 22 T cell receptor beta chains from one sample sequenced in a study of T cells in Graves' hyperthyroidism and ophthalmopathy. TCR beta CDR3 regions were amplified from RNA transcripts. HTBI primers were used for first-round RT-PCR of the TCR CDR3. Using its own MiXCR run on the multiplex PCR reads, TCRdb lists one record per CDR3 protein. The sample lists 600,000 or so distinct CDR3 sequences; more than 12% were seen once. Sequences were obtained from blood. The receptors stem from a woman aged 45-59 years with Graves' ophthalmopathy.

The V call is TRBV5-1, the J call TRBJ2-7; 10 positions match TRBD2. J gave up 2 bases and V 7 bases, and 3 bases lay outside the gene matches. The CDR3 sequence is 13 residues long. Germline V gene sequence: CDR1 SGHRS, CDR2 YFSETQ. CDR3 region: CASYGTSAYEQYF. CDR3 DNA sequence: TGCGCCAGCTACGGGACTAGCGCCTACGAGCAGTACTTC.

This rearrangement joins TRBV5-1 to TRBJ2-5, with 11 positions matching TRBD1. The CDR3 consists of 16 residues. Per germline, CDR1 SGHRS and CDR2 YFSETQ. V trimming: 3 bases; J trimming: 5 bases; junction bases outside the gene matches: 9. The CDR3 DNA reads TGCGCCAGCAGCTCCCCCCGGACAGGGGGCATTGAGACCCAGTACTTC. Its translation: CASSSPRTGGIETQYF.

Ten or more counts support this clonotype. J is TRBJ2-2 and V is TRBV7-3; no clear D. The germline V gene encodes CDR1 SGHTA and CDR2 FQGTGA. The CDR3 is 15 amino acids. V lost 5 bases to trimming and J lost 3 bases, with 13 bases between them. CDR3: CASSPDSLDTGELFF. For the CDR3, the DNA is TGTGCCAGCAGCCCGGATAGCCTAGACACCGGGGAGCTGTTTTTT.

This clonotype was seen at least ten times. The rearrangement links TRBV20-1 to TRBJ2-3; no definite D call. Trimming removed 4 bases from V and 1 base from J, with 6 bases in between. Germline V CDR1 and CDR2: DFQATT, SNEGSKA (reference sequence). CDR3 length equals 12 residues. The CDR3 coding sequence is TGCAGTGCTACCGCGGGCACAGATACGCAGTATTTT. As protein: CSATAGTDTQYF.

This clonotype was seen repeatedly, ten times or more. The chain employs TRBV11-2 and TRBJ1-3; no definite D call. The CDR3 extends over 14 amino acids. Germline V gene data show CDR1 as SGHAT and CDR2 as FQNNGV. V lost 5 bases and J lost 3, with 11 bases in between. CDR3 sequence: CASSPAVLGNTIYF. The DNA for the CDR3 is TGTGCCAGCAGCCCAGCTGTACTTGGAAACACCATATATTTT.

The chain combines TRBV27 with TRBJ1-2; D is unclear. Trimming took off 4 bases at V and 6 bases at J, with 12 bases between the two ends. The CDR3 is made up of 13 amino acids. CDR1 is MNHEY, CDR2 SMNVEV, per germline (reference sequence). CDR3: CASSSQPSDGYTF. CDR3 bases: TGTGCCAGCAGTTCCCAGCCCAGTGATGGCTACACCTTC.

The CDR3 DNA reads as TGTGCCAGCAGCTCAGCGGCTAGCGGGACAGATACGCAGTATTTT. This translates into CASSSAASGTDTQYF. The chain combines TRBV11-1 with TRBJ2-3, with TRBD2 matching 8 bases. The V and J ends lost 4 bases and 3 bases, in that order; junction bases with no gene match: 6. Germline lookup yields CDR1 SGHAT and CDR2 FQDESV (reference sequence). This CDR3 spans 15 amino acids.

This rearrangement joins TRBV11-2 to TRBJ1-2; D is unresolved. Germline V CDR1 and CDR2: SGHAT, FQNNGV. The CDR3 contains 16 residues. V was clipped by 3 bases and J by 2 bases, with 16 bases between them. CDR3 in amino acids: CASSFPQRPGNYGYTF. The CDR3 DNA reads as TGTGCCAGCAGCTTTCCCCAACGACCGGGCAACTATGGCTACACCTTC.

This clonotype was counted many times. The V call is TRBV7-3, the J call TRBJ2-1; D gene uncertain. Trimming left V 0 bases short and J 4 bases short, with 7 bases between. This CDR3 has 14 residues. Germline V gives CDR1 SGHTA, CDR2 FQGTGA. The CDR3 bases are TGTGCCAGCAGCTTAACATCGAGATACAATGAGCAGTTCTTC. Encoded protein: CASSLTSRYNEQFF.

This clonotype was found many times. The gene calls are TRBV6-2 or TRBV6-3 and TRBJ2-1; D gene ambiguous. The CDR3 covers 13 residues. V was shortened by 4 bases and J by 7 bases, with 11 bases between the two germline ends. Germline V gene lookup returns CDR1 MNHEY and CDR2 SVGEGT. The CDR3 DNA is TGTGCCAGCAGTTTCGGACGATTGAATGAGCAGTTCTTC. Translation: CASSFGRLNEQFF.

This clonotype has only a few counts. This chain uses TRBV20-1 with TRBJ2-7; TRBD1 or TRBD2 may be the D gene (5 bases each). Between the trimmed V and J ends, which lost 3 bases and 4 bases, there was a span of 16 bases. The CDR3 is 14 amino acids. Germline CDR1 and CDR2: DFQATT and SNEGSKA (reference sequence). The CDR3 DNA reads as TGCAGTGCTAGTGAGGGGTTTATGGATTACGAGCAGTACTTC. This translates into CSASEGFMDYEQYF.

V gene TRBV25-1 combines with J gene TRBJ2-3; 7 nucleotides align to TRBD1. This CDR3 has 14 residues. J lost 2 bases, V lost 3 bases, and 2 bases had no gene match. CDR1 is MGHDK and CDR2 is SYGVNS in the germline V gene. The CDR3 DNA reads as TGTGCCAGCAGTGAGACAGGGAACACAGATACGCAGTATTTT. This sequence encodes CASSETGNTDTQYF.

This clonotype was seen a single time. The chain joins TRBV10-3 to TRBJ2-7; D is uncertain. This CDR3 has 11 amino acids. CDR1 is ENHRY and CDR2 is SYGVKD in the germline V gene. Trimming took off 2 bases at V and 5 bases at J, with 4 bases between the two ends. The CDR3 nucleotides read TGTGCCATCAGTGAGGTAGACGAGCAGTACTTC. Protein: CAISEVDEQYF.

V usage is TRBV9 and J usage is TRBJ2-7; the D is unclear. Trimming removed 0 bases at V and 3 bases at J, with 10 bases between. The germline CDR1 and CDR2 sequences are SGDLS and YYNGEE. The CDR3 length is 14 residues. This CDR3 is CASSVGVSGYEQYF. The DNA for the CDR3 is TGTGCCAGCAGCGTAGGCGTTTCCGGCTACGAGCAGTACTTC.

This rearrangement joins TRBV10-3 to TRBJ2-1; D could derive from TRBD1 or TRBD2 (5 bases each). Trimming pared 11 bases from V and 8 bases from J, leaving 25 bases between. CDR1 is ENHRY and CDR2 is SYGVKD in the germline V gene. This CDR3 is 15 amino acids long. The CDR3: CASLARDDHVHEQFF. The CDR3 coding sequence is TGTGCCTCACTCGCCCGGGACGATCATGTCCATGAGCAGTTCTTC.

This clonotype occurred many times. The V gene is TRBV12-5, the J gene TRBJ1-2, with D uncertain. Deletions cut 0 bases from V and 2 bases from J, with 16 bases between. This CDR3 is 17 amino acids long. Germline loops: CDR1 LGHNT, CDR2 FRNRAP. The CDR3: CASGLVPGETTNYGYTF. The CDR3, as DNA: TGTGCTAGTGGTTTGGTACCTGGGGAGACTACAAACTATGGCTACACCTTC.

In nucleotides, the CDR3 is TGTGCCAGCAGTTTAGATTCCGGCTTGGCAGATACGCAGTATTTT. Encoded protein: CASSLDSGLADTQYF. The chain joins TRBV12-3 or TRBV12-4 to TRBJ2-3; D is undetermined. V lost 1 base and J lost 4, with 12 bases in between. CDR3 length equals 15 residues.

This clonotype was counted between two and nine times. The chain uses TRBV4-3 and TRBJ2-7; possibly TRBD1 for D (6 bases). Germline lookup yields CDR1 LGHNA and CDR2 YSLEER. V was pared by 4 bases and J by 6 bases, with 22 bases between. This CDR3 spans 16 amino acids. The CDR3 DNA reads TGCGCCAGCAGCCCTAGGGCACAGGGCCCCCCTCTCGAGCAGTACTTC. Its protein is CASSPRAQGPPLEQYF.

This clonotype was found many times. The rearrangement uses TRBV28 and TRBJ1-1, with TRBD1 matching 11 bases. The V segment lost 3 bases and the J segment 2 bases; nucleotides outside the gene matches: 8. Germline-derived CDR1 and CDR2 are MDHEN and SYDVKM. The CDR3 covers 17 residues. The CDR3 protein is CASSLGAGTGGNTEAFF. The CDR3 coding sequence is TGTGCCAGCAGTTTGGGAGCCGGGACAGGGGGAAACACTGAAGCTTTCTTT. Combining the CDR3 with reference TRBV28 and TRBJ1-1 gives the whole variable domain DVKVTQSSRYLVKRTGEKVFLECVQDMDHENMFWYRQDPGLGLRLIYFSYDVKMKEKGDIPEGYSVSREKKERFSLILESASTNQTSMYLCASSLGAGTGGNTEAFFGQGTRLTVV.

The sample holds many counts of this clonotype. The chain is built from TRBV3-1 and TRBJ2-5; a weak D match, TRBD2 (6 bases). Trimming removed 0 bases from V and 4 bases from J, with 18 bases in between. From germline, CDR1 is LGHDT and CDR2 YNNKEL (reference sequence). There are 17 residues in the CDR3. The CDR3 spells CASSQEDDPRGRETQYF. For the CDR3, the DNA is TGTGCCAGCAGCCAAGAGGACGACCCCCGGGGGAGAGAGACCCAGTACTTC.

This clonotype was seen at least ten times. This CDR3 is CASSLITGSTGELFF. CDR3 nucleotide sequence: TGTGCCAGCAGCTTAATCACAGGGAGCACCGGGGAGCTGTTTTTT. The rearrangement joins TRBV11-3 to TRBJ2-2, with TRBD1 as a possible D gene (6 bases). The V gene lost 2 bases and the J gene lost 4 bases, with 11 bases spanning the gap. Germline V lookup: CDR1 SGHNT, CDR2 YENEEA. This CDR3 spans 15 amino acids. The full variable domain, completed using reference TRBV11-3 and TRBJ2-2, is EAGVVQSPRYKIIEKKQPVAFWCNPISGHNTLYWYLQNLGQGPELLIRYENEEAVDDSQLPKDRFSAERLKGVDSTLKIQPAELGDSAVYLCASSLITGSTGELFFGEGSRLTVL.

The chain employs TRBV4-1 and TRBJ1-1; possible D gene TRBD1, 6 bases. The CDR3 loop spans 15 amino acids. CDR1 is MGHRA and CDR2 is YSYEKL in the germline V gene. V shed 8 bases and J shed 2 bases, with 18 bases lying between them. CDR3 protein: CASRPLGTSNTEAFF. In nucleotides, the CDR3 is TGCGCCAGCCGTCCTTTGGGGACATCCAACACTGAAGCTTTCTTT.